This TCR beta chain was documented in a study of cytomegalovirus exposure and HLA in healthy donors. Findings and limits, study-wide: The authors confirmed in vitro that three CMV-associated chains were specific for CMV antigens. There were some public TCRs occurring in many donors, but most TCR sequences were rare. The study listed approximately 170 cytomegalovirus-associated TCR beta chains.

To note about this clone: The antigen remains undetermined.

Assay: immunoSEQ multiplex PCR; the TCRdb copy retains only in-frame clones and omits some. Here the sample spans about 98,000 clones, about 90% being singletons. This CDR3 contains 15 residues. Germline values: CDR1 SGDLS, CDR2 YYNGEE. Trimming shortened V by 0 bases and J by 6 bases, and 15 bases separated the two germline ends. From the roughly 110-subject validation cohort, which was separate from the approximately 700-subject first cohort, the donors were drawn. The gene calls are TRBV9 and TRBJ2-5; D is unclear. The receptor was isolated from a man younger than 35 in good health and CMV-seropositive. Specimen: PBMCs. In nucleotides, the CDR3 is TGTGCCAGCAGCGTAGGGGTCACTACTATCCAGACCCAGTACTTC. It translates to CASSVGVTTIQTQYF. Complete variable domain (other parts from reference TRBV9 and TRBJ2-5): DSGVTQTPKHLITATGQRVTLRCSPRSGDLSVYWYQQSLDQGLQFLIQYYNGEERAKGNILERFSAQQFPDLHSELNLSSLELGDSALYFCASSVGVTTIQTQYFGPGTRLLVL.